This passage covers 23 T cell receptor beta chains from one sample sequenced in a study of spatial heterogeneity in lung cancer. Whole-study findings and limits: Expanded alpha and beta TCR counts within tumors tracked tumor mutation counts.

These receptors are not linked to any known antigen. TCRdb fed the 5' RACE reads into MiXCR, producing one record per CDR3 protein. The sample has 9,500 to 12,000 distinct CDR3 sequences; 7.9% are singletons. Time point in this sample: sample taken at primary tumor resection. Source: lung tumor tissue, taken at surgery. These TCRs come from a female donor with early-stage non-small cell lung cancer.

By share of the sample, this clonotype is medium-sized. This beta chain turned up in a library designed for alpha chains; as an off-target read, its abundance says little. V and J are TRBV15 and TRBJ2-5, with 11 nucleotides matching TRBD2. This CDR3 contains 14 residues. The J segment lost 4 bases and the V segment lost 5 bases, leaving 3 bases of the junction unmatched. Germline assignment: CDR1 LNHNV and CDR2 YYDKDF (reference sequence). Written as DNA, the CDR3 is TGTGCCACCAGCCCGCTAGCGGGGGGAGAGACCCAGTACTTC. Translated, it gives CATSPLAGGETQYF.

Many counts were recorded for this clonotype. This beta chain was picked up by a library intended for alpha chains and is off target, so its count carries little meaning. The genes are TRBV5-5 and TRBJ1-4; D gene ambiguous. V dropped 1 base and J dropped 8 bases, with 12 bases sitting between them. Germline CDR1 reads SGHKS; CDR2 reads YYEKEE (reference sequence). CDR3 length equals 14 residues. The DNA for the CDR3 is TGTGCCAGCAGCTTGTTTACAATTGAAGAAAAACTGTTTTTT. It translates to CASSLFTIEEKLFF.

Many counts were recorded for this clonotype. For a library built for alpha chains, this beta chain is a stray read; little rests on its size. The chain has TRBV7-2 and TRBJ1-2; 7 bases align to TRBD1. This CDR3 is built from 16 residues. The V and J ends lost 4 bases and 1 base, in that order; junction bases with no gene match: 9. The V gene's germline CDR1 is SGHTA and CDR2 FQGNSA. The CDR3 DNA reads TGTGCCAGCAGCTCCCCTCGGACAGGAATTAACTATGGCTACACCTTC. This translates into CASSSPRTGINYGYTF.

This clonotype was picked up many times. The library was prepared for alpha chains; this beta chain is a stray read, so its frequency means little. V usage is TRBV5-1 and J usage is TRBJ1-1; possible D gene TRBD1, 5 bases. V was cut by 0 bases and J by 6 bases, with 15 bases left in between. This CDR3 comprises 15 residues. CDR1 SGHRS and CDR2 YFSETQ come from the germline V gene. CDR3 residues: CASSLAIGADAEAFF. CDR3 bases: TGCGCCAGCAGCTTGGCCATTGGGGCGGATGCTGAAGCTTTCTTT.

The table lists this clonotype with many counts. This beta chain appears as a stray read in a library generated for alpha chains; its size is not informative. The rearrangement uses TRBV7-2 and TRBJ1-1, with D uncertain. The CDR3 length is 12 residues. Germline CDR1 is SGHTA and CDR2 is FQGNSA. V lost 5 bases to trimming and J lost 0 bases, with 4 bases between them. CDR3 region: CASSIMNTEAFF. CDR3 coding DNA: TGTGCCAGCAGCATCATGAACACTGAAGCTTTCTTT.

As to this clonotype: The library was built for alpha chains, so this beta chain is an off-target read and its size means little. The rearrangement links TRBV7-6 to TRBJ1-6; D might be TRBD1 (5 bases). CDR3 length equals 14 residues. Germline V gives CDR1 SGHVS, CDR2 FNYEAQ. Trimming left V 1 base short and J 10 bases short, with 11 bases between. Written as DNA, the CDR3 is TGTGCCAGCAGCTTAGGAGGGGCCGACTCACCCCTCCACTTT. It specifies CASSLGGADSPLHF.

This clonotype was seen repeatedly, ten times or more. Because the library targeted alpha chains, this beta chain is an off-target read whose size means little. The gene calls are TRBV28 and TRBJ2-7; weak D call: TRBD1 (6 bases). Trimming removed 6 bases at V and 2 bases at J, with 14 bases between. This CDR3 comprises 14 residues. Germline-derived CDR1 and CDR2 are MDHEN and SYDVKM. CDR3 amino acids: CASRPTGGPYEQYF. CDR3 nucleotide sequence: TGTGCCAGCAGACCGACAGGAGGACCCTACGAGCAGTACTTC.

By its share, this clonotype is medium-sized (0.01 to 0.1%). This beta chain is off target for a library built for alpha chains, so its abundance means little. Written as DNA, the CDR3 is TGTGCCAGCAGCTTACGCCCTAGCGGGGCCAACAATGAGCAGTTCTTC. Translating it yields CASSLRPSGANNEQFF. The rearrangement links TRBV7-3 to TRBJ2-1; TRBD2 matches at 9 bases. Germline-derived CDR1 and CDR2 are SGHTA and FQGTGA. The CDR3 runs 16 residues. Germline trimming cut 2 bases from V and 5 bases from J; bases unmatched to any gene: 7.

As for this clonotype: Germline and junction disagree at one end, which may indicate a read error. A library prepared for alpha chains yielded this beta chain as an off-target read; its size is of little meaning. The V and J genes are TRBV11-2 and TRBJ1-1; D remains unclear. The CDR3 is made up of 12 amino acids. CDR1 is SGHAT and CDR2 is FQNNGV in the germline V gene. DNA for the CDR3: TGTACCAGCAGCCGAGCGCTGCTTGTAGGTTTCTTT. This codes for CTSSRALLVGFF.

This clonotype is medium-sized. As an off-target read in a library built for alpha chains, this beta chain has a frequency of little significance. The V and J genes are TRBV24-1 and TRBJ2-2; 14 bases agree with TRBD2. The CDR3 sequence is 18 residues long. The V gene's germline CDR1 is KGHDR and CDR2 SFDVKD. The J segment lost 5 bases and the V segment lost 7 bases, leaving 11 bases of the junction unmatched. The CDR3 region is CATRAAGLAGAQTGELFF. The CDR3 nucleotides read TGTGCCACCAGGGCCGCGGGACTAGCGGGGGCTCAAACCGGGGAGCTGTTTTTT.

By frequency in the sample, this clonotype is medium-sized. Since it is a stray read in a library aimed at alpha chains, this beta chain has a size that is not meaningful. The rearrangement joins TRBV27 to TRBJ2-5, with 7 bases matching TRBD1. The CDR3 runs 14 residues. Germline CDR1 and CDR2: MNHEY and SMNVEV (reference sequence). With V trimmed by 6 bases and J by 5 bases, 9 bases remained unmatched. Here the CDR3 DNA reads TGTGCCAGCAGCCCCGGGACAGCTGGGGAGACCCAGTACTTC. Its protein product is CASSPGTAGETQYF.

By its share, this clonotype is medium-sized. Found in a library prepared for alpha chains, this beta chain is an off-target read, and its abundance has little meaning. This chain connects TRBV7-6 to TRBJ2-2; 9 bases line up with TRBD2. Germline trimming cut 5 bases from V and 6 bases from J; bases unmatched to any gene: 7. The CDR3 sequence is 15 residues long. Germline V CDR1 and CDR2: SGHVS, FNYEAQ. CDR3 in amino acids: CASSLGVAGAGELFF. CDR3 DNA sequence: TGTGCCAGCAGCCTTGGGGTAGCGGGGGCCGGGGAGCTGTTTTTT.

This clonotype has ten or more counts. This beta chain came through as a stray read in a library set up for alpha chains, and its size says little. V is TRBV6-5 and J is TRBJ2-3, with TRBD2 as a possible D gene (6 bases). Trimming took 4 bases from V and 1 from J, leaving 27 bases between them. CDR3 length equals 20 residues. CDR1 MNHEY and CDR2 SVGAGI come from the germline V gene. The DNA of the CDR3 is TGTGCCAGCAGTTCCGTACCCCCCTCCCTTACTAGCCGAGGCACAGATACGCAGTATTTT. The encoded protein is CASSSVPPSLTSRGTDTQYF.

In this sample, this clonotype turned up many times. This beta chain was picked up by a library intended for alpha chains and is off target, so its count carries little meaning. The rearrangement uses TRBV5-1 and TRBJ2-6; D call uncertain. The CDR3 loop spans 13 amino acids. V lost 5 bases, J lost 0 bases, and 3 bases lay in between. Germline V gene lookup returns CDR1 SGHRS and CDR2 YFSETQ. The chain's CDR3 is CASSYSGANVLTF. As DNA, the CDR3 is TGCGCCAGCAGTTACTCTGGGGCCAACGTCCTGACTTTC.

At least ten counts were recorded for this clonotype. A library made for alpha chains picked up this beta chain off target, so its size means little. V usage is TRBV12-3 or TRBV12-4 and J usage is TRBJ2-7; 9 bases are a match to TRBD1. The V gene end was trimmed by 3 bases and the J gene end by 6 bases; junction bases not matched to a gene: 6. This CDR3 is 14 amino acids long. For the CDR3, the DNA is TGTGCCAGCAGTTTGGGGACAGGGTGGAGCGAGCAGTACTTC. Its protein product is CASSLGTGWSEQYF.

By sample fraction, this clonotype is medium-sized. Compared with germline, one end of the junction differs, possibly owing to a read error. This beta chain appears as a stray read in a library generated for alpha chains; its size is not informative. This chain links TRBV10-3 with TRBJ2-1; 13 nucleotides align to TRBD2. The CDR3 has 14 residues. The germline V gene encodes CDR1 ENHRY and CDR2 SYGVKD. The CDR3 protein is CAISDQTSGGPPVF. CDR3 DNA sequence: TGTGCCATCAGTGACCAGACTAGCGGGGGGCCCCCAGTCTTC.

Many counts were recorded for this clonotype. For a library built for alpha chains, this beta chain is a stray read; little rests on its size. The gene calls are TRBV2 and TRBJ2-7; D might be TRBD2 (6 bases). The germline V gene encodes CDR1 SNHLY and CDR2 FYNNEI. The V and J ends lost 8 bases and 6 bases respectively, with 14 bases between them. This CDR3 is built from 12 residues. CDR3 nucleotides: TGTGCCAGCGGCGGGATCTCGTCCGAGCAGTACTTC. Protein: CASGGISSEQYF.

This clonotype came up many times. This beta chain represents an off-target read in a library built for alpha chains; its size is of limited meaning. V gene TRBV6-1 combines with J gene TRBJ2-4; D tentatively reads TRBD1 or TRBD2 (5 bases each). CDR3 length equals 17 residues. The germline gives CDR1 MNHNS, CDR2 SASEGT. Trimming removed 1 base at V and 0 bases at J, with 13 bases between. DNA of the CDR3: TGTGCCAGCAGTGAAGGGTGGGGGTCCCAAGCCAAAAACATTCAGTACTTC. This translates into CASSEGWGSQAKNIQYF.

Many counts were recorded for this clonotype. A library made for alpha chains picked up this beta chain off target, so its size means little. The chain employs TRBV7-9 and TRBJ2-3; a possible D gene is TRBD2 (6 bases). V lost 2 bases, J lost 0 bases, and 12 bases lay in between. Germline assignment: CDR1 SEHNR and CDR2 FQNEAQ (reference sequence). The CDR3 has 16 residues. Written as DNA, the CDR3 is TGTGCCAGCAGCTTATTGATGGCGGGAAGCACAGATACGCAGTATTTT. Its protein product is CASSLLMAGSTDTQYF. The full variable domain, in which reference TRBV7-9 and TRBJ2-3 provide the parts outside the CDR3, is DTGVSQNPRHKITKRGQNVTFRCDPISEHNRLYWYRQTLGQGPEFLTYFQNEAQLEKSRLLSDRFSAERPKGSFSTLEIQRTEQGDSAMYLCASSLLMAGSTDTQYFGPGTRLTVL.

This clonotype occurred many times. As an off-target read in a library built for alpha chains, this beta chain has a frequency of little significance. The gene calls are TRBV3-1 and TRBJ1-6; D may be TRBD1 (6 bases). CDR3 length: 15 amino acids. The germline V gene encodes CDR1 LGHDT and CDR2 YNNKEL (reference sequence). V gave up 2 bases and J gave up 7 bases, with 12 bases separating them. CDR3 loop: CASSQKAGENSPLHF. Written as DNA, the CDR3 is TGTGCCAGCAGCCAAAAGGCAGGGGAAAATTCACCCCTCCACTTT. Together with reference TRBV3-1 and TRBJ1-6, the CDR3 gives the full variable domain: DTAVSQTPKYLVTQMGNDKSIKCEQNLGHDTMYWYKQDSKKFLKIMFSYNNKELIINETVPNRFSPKSPDKAHLNLHINSLELGDSAVYFCASSQKAGENSPLHFGNGTRLTVT.

This clonotype was seen ten or more times. This beta chain was picked up by a library intended for alpha chains and is off target, so its count carries little meaning. The chain employs TRBV7-9 and TRBJ2-3; 7 bases line up with TRBD2. The germline gives CDR1 SEHNR, CDR2 FQNEAQ (reference sequence). Germline trimming cut 5 bases from V and 2 bases from J; bases unmatched to any gene: 7. This CDR3 contains 15 residues. The CDR3 loop is CASSRRGGTTDTQYF. The CDR3 DNA reads TGTGCCAGCAGCCGAAGGGGAGGGACCACAGATACGCAGTATTTT. The entire variable domain, with the rest obtained from reference TRBV7-9 and TRBJ2-3, is as follows: DTGVSQNPRHKITKRGQNVTFRCDPISEHNRLYWYRQTLGQGPEFLTYFQNEAQLEKSRLLSDRFSAERPKGSFSTLEIQRTEQGDSAMYLCASSRRGGTTDTQYFGPGTRLTVL.

This clonotype has at least ten counts. This beta chain lies outside the target of a library built for alpha chains; its clone size means little. The gene calls are TRBV11-2 and TRBJ2-5; D is ambiguous. Germline V gene data show CDR1 as SGHAT and CDR2 as FQNNGV. Trimming removed 5 bases at V and 1 base at J, with 11 bases between. The CDR3 covers 14 residues. In DNA, the CDR3 is TGTGCCAGCAGCCCCGTGTTGGGCCAAGAGACCCAGTACTTC. Residues: CASSPVLGQETQYF.

This clonotype ranks as medium-sized. This beta chain turned up in a library designed for alpha chains; as an off-target read, its abundance says little. This chain joins TRBV7-2 and TRBJ1-3, with 9 bases aligning to TRBD1. V gave up 4 bases and J gave up 4 bases; unmatched junction bases: 5. The CDR3 sequence is 15 residues long. Germline lookup yields CDR1 SGHTA and CDR2 FQGNSA. DNA of the CDR3: TGTGCCAGCAGCTACGGGACAGGGAAAGGAAACACCATATATTTT. Its protein product is CASSYGTGKGNTIYF.